The 27 T cell receptor beta chains reported below all come from one sample, sequenced in a study of PD-1 blockade in mismatch repair-deficient tumors. Assay used: immunoSEQ multiplex PCR; TCRdb lists only in-frame clones, some missing. The data contain approximately 40,000 clones, roughly 83% of them seen just once; the ten biggest clones take up roughly 20%. The sequencing here drew on peripheral blood, taken 4 weeks after starting pembrolizumab. The receptors were gathered from an adult with mismatch repair-deficient cancer.

This clone has only a few counts. V and J are TRBV9 and TRBJ2-3; 14 bases fit TRBD2. CDR1 is SGDLS, CDR2 YYNGEE, per germline. This CDR3 comprises 17 residues. J lost 5 bases, V lost 4 bases, and 9 bases had no gene match. The CDR3 bases are TGTGCCAGCAGCCAACGGGGACTAGCGGGAGCCCAAGATACGCAGTATTTT. As protein: CASSQRGLAGAQDTQYF.

This clone was seen once. The chain links TRBV18 to TRBJ2-3, with D possibly matching TRBD1 (6 bases). V lost 3 bases and J lost 0, with 16 bases in between. Germline CDR1 is KGHSH and CDR2 is LQKENI. The CDR3 is made up of 17 amino acids. The CDR3 is CASSPTFGQSSTDTQYF. CDR3 in DNA: TGTGCCAGCTCACCTACGTTTGGACAGTCTAGCACAGATACGCAGTATTTT.

The chain is built from TRBV5-1 and TRBJ2-7; the match to TRBD2 covers 8 bases. This CDR3 has 16 residues. With V trimmed by 2 bases and J by 6 bases, 13 bases remained unmatched. Germline V lookup: CDR1 SGHRS, CDR2 YFSETQ. CDR3 bases: TGCGCCAGCAGCTTCCTCACCGGGACTAGGTCTTCCGAGCAGTACTTC. This encodes CASSFLTGTRSSEQYF. The entire variable domain, with the rest obtained from reference TRBV5-1 and TRBJ2-7, is as follows: KAGVTQTPRYLIKTRGQQVTLSCSPISGHRSVSWYQQTPGQGLQFLFEYFSETQRNKGNFPGRFSGRQFSNSRSEMNVSTLELGDSALYLCASSFLTGTRSSEQYFGPGTRLTVT.

This chain links TRBV19 with TRBJ2-7; either TRBD1 or TRBD2 may fit D (5 bases each). The CDR3 has 14 amino acids. Germline V gene sequence: CDR1 LNHDA, CDR2 SQIVND (reference sequence). V was shortened by 6 bases and J by 5 bases, with 17 bases between the two germline ends. The CDR3 is CASSSGTQYDEQYF. The CDR3 bases are TGTGCCAGTAGCTCGGGGACCCAATACGACGAGCAGTACTTC. Drawing the rest from reference TRBV19 and TRBJ2-7, the complete variable domain is DGGITQSPKYLFRKEGQNVTLSCEQNLNHDAMYWYRQDPGQGLRLIYYSQIVNDFQKGDIAEGYSVSREKKESFPLTVTSAQKNPTAFYLCASSSGTQYDEQYFGPGTRLTVT.

The chain uses TRBV19 and TRBJ1-2; 9 positions agree with TRBD1. Trimming cost V 10 bases and J 3 bases; bases outside gene matches: 6. CDR3 length: 13 residues. Germline values: CDR1 LNHDA, CDR2 SQIVND (reference sequence). CDR3 DNA sequence: TGTGCCACCGGGACAGGGAACTACTATGGCTACACCTTC. Translated: CATGTGNYYGYTF.

V gene TRBV7-9 combines with J gene TRBJ2-3; 7 bases align to TRBD2. This CDR3 region has 16 residues. Germline values: CDR1 SEHNR, CDR2 FQNEAQ (reference sequence). The J segment lost 2 bases and the V segment lost 1 base, leaving 6 bases of the junction unmatched. In DNA form, the CDR3 reads TGTGCCAGCAGCTTAGGAGCTAGCGGATTCACAGATACGCAGTATTTT. This codes for CASSLGASGFTDTQYF.

This sequence joins TRBV28 and TRBJ2-3; either TRBD1 or TRBD2 may fit D (5 bases each). The V gene's germline CDR1 is MDHEN and CDR2 SYDVKM. Trimming shortened V by 3 bases and J by 1 base, and 11 bases separated the two germline ends. CDR3 length equals 15 residues. This CDR3 is CASSFRDLGTDTQYF. The CDR3 DNA is TGTGCCAGCAGTTTCCGGGACCTTGGCACAGATACGCAGTATTTT.

The table lists this clone with a count of one. The chain employs TRBV29-1 and TRBJ2-1, with 7 bases that match TRBD2. This CDR3 comprises 16 residues. Per the germline V gene, CDR1 is SQVTM and CDR2 is ANQGSEA. J lost 7 bases, V lost 0 bases, and 12 bases had no gene match. Here the CDR3 reads CSVEDNLPTSLNEQFF. In DNA, the CDR3 is TGCAGCGTTGAAGATAATCTTCCGACTAGCCTAAATGAGCAGTTCTTC.

The chain is built from TRBV4-1 and TRBJ2-7; no reliable D call. Germline V gene lookup returns CDR1 MGHRA and CDR2 YSYEKL. The CDR3 runs to 16 residues. V was trimmed by 0 bases and J by 0 bases, leaving 12 bases between them. The CDR3 loop is CASSQDFGRSSYEQYF. The DNA for the CDR3 is TGCGCCAGCAGCCAAGATTTTGGCAGGAGCTCCTACGAGCAGTACTTC.

The rearrangement links TRBV4-1 to TRBJ2-1, with a tentative D call TRBD2 (6 bases). This CDR3 spans 16 amino acids. The germline CDR1 and CDR2 sequences are MGHRA and YSYEKL. With 3 bases removed from V and 6 bases from J, the gap between germline ends came to 18 bases. CDR3 nucleotide sequence: TGCGCCAGCAGCCAGATCAGATTACTAGCATTCAATGAGCAGTTCTTC. This codes for CASSQIRLLAFNEQFF.

The CDR3 nucleotides are TGTGCCAGCAGCCCCGGGACAGGGGTTTTAGTTGGTGAAAAACTGTTTTTT. Its translation is CASSPGTGVLVGEKLFF. The V and J genes are TRBV5-5 and TRBJ1-4; TRBD1 aligns across 10 bases. The V segment lost 4 bases and the J segment 7 bases; nucleotides outside the gene matches: 13. The CDR3 contains 17 residues. Germline assignment: CDR1 SGHKS and CDR2 YYEKEE (reference sequence). The variable domain in full, with the rest retrieved from reference TRBV5-5 and TRBJ1-4, is DAGVTQSPTHLIKTRGQQVTLRCSPISGHKSVSWYQQVLGQGPQFIFQYYEKEERGRGNFPDRFSARQFPNYSSELNVNALLLGDSALYLCASSPGTGVLVGEKLFFGSGTQLSVL.

This chain uses TRBV23-1 with TRBJ2-1, with D tentatively TRBD2 (6 bases). TRBV23-1 is an open reading frame, and its role is uncertain. V was pared by 0 bases and J by 6 bases, with 9 bases between. The CDR3 has 14 amino acids. CDR3 sequence: CASSQSRTTNEQFF. The CDR3 nucleotides read TGCGCCAGCAGTCAATCCCGGACTACCAATGAGCAGTTCTTC.

The genes are TRBV11-3 and TRBJ2-7; D not certain. The CDR3 has 12 amino acids. Trimming cost V 5 bases and J 0 bases, with 5 bases left between them. CDR1 and CDR2 (germline): SGHNT, YENEEA. The CDR3: CASSPASYEQYF. In nucleotides, the CDR3 is TGTGCCAGCAGCCCCGCCTCCTACGAGCAGTACTTC. Using reference TRBV11-3 and TRBJ2-7 for the parts outside the CDR3, the full variable domain is EAGVVQSPRYKIIEKKQPVAFWCNPISGHNTLYWYLQNLGQGPELLIRYENEEAVDDSQLPKDRFSAERLKGVDSTLKIQPAELGDSAVYLCASSPASYEQYFGPGTRLTVT.

The chain carries TRBV2 and TRBJ2-1; 13 bases map to TRBD2. Germline CDR1 SNHLY, CDR2 FYNNEI. CDR3 length: 15 residues. With 6 bases clipped from V and 7 bases from J, the junction kept 6 bases outside the gene matches. The CDR3 DNA reads as TGTGCCAGCAGCGGACGGACTAGCGGGAGAAATGAGCAGTTCTTC. Translated, it gives CASSGRTSGRNEQFF.

This CDR3 is CASSLNAGRAEKLFF. CDR3 nucleotides: TGTGCCAGCAGCTTAAATGCAGGGCGCGCTGAAAAACTGTTTTTT. This chain connects TRBV7-9 to TRBJ1-4; weak D call: TRBD1 (5 bases). CDR3 length: 15 residues. V was trimmed by 2 bases and J by 7 bases, leaving 14 bases between them. In germline, CDR1 is SEHNR, CDR2 FQNEAQ (reference sequence).

The V gene is TRBV5-4, the J gene TRBJ2-3, with D unresolved. Trimming shortened V by 2 bases and J by 3 bases, and 22 bases separated the two germline ends. The V gene's germline CDR1 is SGHNT and CDR2 YYREEE (reference sequence). This CDR3 region has 18 residues. CDR3 sequence (DNA): TGTGCCAGCAGCTTTCCCCGGGCCCCGATAAGTAGAACAGATACGCAGTATTTT. Residues: CASSFPRAPISRTDTQYF.

This clone came up a few times. The rearrangement links TRBV5-4 to TRBJ2-3; D not certain. Per the germline V gene, CDR1 is SGHNT and CDR2 is YYREEE (reference sequence). The CDR3 contains 14 residues. V shed 7 bases and J shed 3 bases, with 15 bases lying between them. As DNA, the CDR3 is TGTGCCAGCCTCGTGAGACACGGGACAGATACGCAGTATTTT. Translation gives CASLVRHGTDTQYF. Variable domain in full (rest from reference TRBV5-4 and TRBJ2-3): ETGVTQSPTHLIKTRGQQVTLRCSSQSGHNTVSWYQQALGQGPQFIFQYYREEENGRGNFPPRFSGLQFPNYSSELNVNALELDDSALYLCASLVRHGTDTQYFGPGTRLTVL.

V gene TRBV5-1 combines with J gene TRBJ2-5, with 12 bases aligning to TRBD2. The junction had 8 bases not matched to a gene; V was cut back by 3 bases and J by 5 bases. This CDR3 is built from 16 residues. Germline-derived CDR1 and CDR2 are SGHRS and YFSETQ. The CDR3 sequence: CASSSLAGGPSETQYF. The CDR3 DNA follows: TGCGCCAGCAGCTCGCTAGCGGGAGGGCCCTCCGAGACCCAGTACTTC.

The chain couples TRBV7-8 to TRBJ1-1, with D perhaps matching TRBD1 (5 bases). V was pared by 5 bases and J by 6 bases, with 13 bases between. CDR1 is SGHVS, CDR2 FQNEAQ, per germline. The CDR3 has 13 residues. The CDR3 region is CASSLSDSSEAFF. In DNA form, the CDR3 reads TGTGCCAGCAGCCTATCAGACAGCTCTGAAGCTTTCTTT. The complete variable domain, with remaining parts taken from reference TRBV7-8 and TRBJ1-1, reads GAGVSQSPRYKVAKRGQDVALRCDPISGHVSLFWYQQALGQGPEFLTYFQNEAQLDKSGLPSDRFFAERPEGSVSTLKIQRTQQEDSAVYLCASSLSDSSEAFFGQGTRLTVV.

This clone has a single count. The chain joins TRBV9 to TRBJ2-1; D unresolved. The CDR3 has 11 residues. V was cut by 0 bases and J by 7 bases, with 2 bases left in between. Germline V gene lookup returns CDR1 SGDLS and CDR2 YYNGEE. The chain's CDR3 is CASSVANEQFF. The CDR3 DNA is TGTGCCAGCAGCGTAGCAAATGAGCAGTTCTTC.

The chain couples TRBV18 to TRBJ2-7, with TRBD2 matching over 7 bases. V gave up 4 bases and J gave up 0 bases; unmatched junction bases: 15. This CDR3 comprises 18 residues. Germline V gene data show CDR1 as KGHSH and CDR2 as LQKENI. The chain's CDR3 is CASSQGTPTSVPSYEQYF. The CDR3 coding sequence is TGTGCCAGCTCACAAGGGACTCCCACTAGCGTCCCCTCCTACGAGCAGTACTTC.

The gene calls are TRBV6-6 and TRBJ1-1; D might be TRBD1 (6 bases). Per the germline V gene, CDR1 is MNHNY and CDR2 is SVGAGI (reference sequence). V lost 5 bases and J lost 1, with 17 bases in between. The CDR3 contains 16 residues. The CDR3 loop is CASSQQGFYSNTEAFF. The CDR3 DNA sequence: TGTGCCAGCAGTCAACAGGGATTTTATTCGAACACTGAAGCTTTCTTT.

The rearrangement uses TRBV27 and TRBJ2-7; perhaps TRBD1 as D (5 bases). The V and J ends lost 0 bases and 5 bases respectively, with 17 bases between them. Germline values: CDR1 MNHEY, CDR2 SMNVEV (reference sequence). This CDR3 has 16 amino acids. CDR3 DNA sequence: TGTGCCAGCAGTTTATCCCCTCTGACAGTGGCCCACGAGCAGTACTTC. It encodes CASSLSPLTVAHEQYF.

The table lists this clone with a few counts. The chain carries TRBV15 and TRBJ2-7; D gene uncertain. Per germline, CDR1 LNHNV and CDR2 YYDKDF (reference sequence). The V end was cut by 0 bases, the J end by 2 bases, with 11 bases between. The CDR3 consists of 15 residues. Here the CDR3 DNA reads TGTGCCACCAGCAGAGATCACGCTCCCGCCTACGAGCAGTACTTC. This encodes CATSRDHAPAYEQYF.

The chain employs TRBV11-2 and TRBJ2-1, with TRBD1 matching over 10 bases. Germline CDR1 reads SGHAT; CDR2 reads FQNNGV. V gave up 5 bases and J gave up 8 bases; unmatched junction bases: 9. The CDR3 has 15 amino acids. For the CDR3, the DNA is TGTGCCAGCAGCGCCGGACAGGGGGGGAGGGATGAGCAGTTCTTC. This codes for CASSAGQGGRDEQFF. Variable domain in full (rest from reference TRBV11-2 and TRBJ2-1): EAGVAQSPRYKIIEKRQSVAFWCNPISGHATLYWYQQILGQGPKLLIQFQNNGVVDDSQLPKDRFSAERLKGVDSTLKIQPAKLEDSAVYLCASSAGQGGRDEQFFGPGTRLTVL.

V and J are TRBV29-1 and TRBJ2-2; 7 bases align to TRBD1. With 6 bases clipped from V and 7 bases from J, the junction kept 11 bases outside the gene matches. The CDR3 extends over 14 amino acids. Per germline, CDR1 SQVTM and CDR2 ANQGSEA. The CDR3 spells CSVLTGEGVGELFF. In DNA, the CDR3 is TGCAGCGTGCTAACAGGGGAAGGGGTCGGGGAGCTGTTTTTT.

V and J are TRBV30 and TRBJ1-5; 8 bases are a match to TRBD1. Germline V gene lookup returns CDR1 GTSNPN and CDR2 SVGIG (reference sequence). J lost 1 base, V lost 0 bases, and 8 bases had no gene match. This CDR3 has 17 amino acids. The chain's CDR3 is CAWSVLDRGGSNQPQHF. The CDR3 DNA follows: TGTGCCTGGAGTGTACTCGACAGGGGAGGGAGCAATCAGCCCCAGCATTTT.